This TCR beta chain appears in the sequencing data of a study of shared T cell receptors in the human thymus. Germline CDR1 reads SGHDN; CDR2 reads FVKESK. This CDR3 comprises 18 residues. V was pared by 1 base and J by 4 bases, with 8 bases of the junction left unmatched. This table comes from immunoSEQ multiplex PCR, and its TCRdb copy is limited to in-frame clones, with some not included. Of 700,000 to 750,000 clones listed, 80% to 90% are singletons. This same sample was also part of a study on human thymus T cells. From that second work: Samples came from healthy Finnish infants during open corrective cardiac surgery. Thymic as well as blood repertoires seemed to favor certain V and J genes unevenly. Highly overlapping thymic repertoires in unrelated individuals were reported by related research.

The source is a girl in the first two years of life with a congenital heart defect. The chain joins TRBV14 to TRBJ2-5; 14 bases fit TRBD2. Input material: thymocytes. CDR3 in DNA: TGTGCCAGCAGCCAAGGCGAGAGACTAGCGGGGGGGCGAGAGACCCAGTACTTC. Translation gives CASSQGERLAGGRETQYF.